What follows describes a single T cell receptor (beta chain). Its antigen remains unidentified. The sample is drawn from a study of cytomegalovirus exposure and HLA in healthy donors. PCR used 60 Vbeta primers and 13 Jbeta primers. The assay was immunoSEQ multiplex PCR, and TCRdb's table has in-frame clones only and misses some. The sample has approximately 150,000 clones; about 84% are singletons. Study results and caveats: Sequences of the TCR beta chain were said to predict the HLA-A and HLA-B alleles of most subjects accurately. TCR beta V- and J-gene trimming, according to a later analysis, was linked to a missense DCLRE1C variant.

V lost 6 bases to trimming and J lost 4 bases; unmatched junction nucleotides: 9. CDR1 is MDHEN and CDR2 is SYDVKM in the germline V gene. The CDR3 has 15 amino acids. The chain recombines TRBV28 with TRBJ1-3; 7 positions agree with TRBD1. Sequencing was done on a sample of PBMCs. The sequence came from a man aged 50 to 60 in good health and CMV-seropositive. DNA for the CDR3: TGTGCCAGCAGGGTGGGTCCAGGGGGAGGAAACACCATATATTTT. This codes for CASRVGPGGGNTIYF.